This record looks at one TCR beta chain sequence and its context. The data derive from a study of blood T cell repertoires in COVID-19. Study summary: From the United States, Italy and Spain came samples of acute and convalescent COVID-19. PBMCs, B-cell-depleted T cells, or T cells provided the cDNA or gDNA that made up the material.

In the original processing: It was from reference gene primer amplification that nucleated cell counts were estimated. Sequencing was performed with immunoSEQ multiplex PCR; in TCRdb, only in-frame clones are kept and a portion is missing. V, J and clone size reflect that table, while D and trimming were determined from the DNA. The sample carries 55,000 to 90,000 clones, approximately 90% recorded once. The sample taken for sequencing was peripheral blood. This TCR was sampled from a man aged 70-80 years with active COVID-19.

CDR3 region: CASSEARGYGYTF. The CDR3 DNA follows: TGTGCCAGCAGTGAAGCGCGGGGCTATGGCTACACCTTC. The chain has TRBV6-1 and TRBJ1-2; unclear D gene. Germline V gene data show CDR1 as MNHNS and CDR2 as SASEGT. CDR3 size: 13 residues. V was clipped by 0 bases and J by 4 bases, with 6 bases between them.